This TCR beta chain was recorded in a study of blood T cell repertoires in COVID-19 (dated by TCRdb to between 2020 and 2021). Context from the whole study: Collaborator samples came from the United States, Italy and Spain and covered acute and convalescent phases of COVID-19. Sample metadata almost always included a de-identified subject ID, COVID-19 status, age in years and sex. HLA class I and class II types, where available, came from metadata supplied by the sample provider rather than from assay-based typing. A freely available public database, intended as a resource for researchers studying the immune response to SARS-CoV-2, is where the repertoires were released. The prospective study material was composed of cDNA or gDNA derived from T cells, B-cell-depleted T cells, or PBMCs. The samples were drawn from the first 160 participants of the ongoing ImmuneRACE study and from 1,254 subjects provided by 6 global collaborators. The dataset comprised deeply sampled blood TCRbeta repertoires from subjects exposed to, actively infected with, or recovered from COVID-19. Overall results and qualifications from the work: The amount of clinical and demographic metadata varied by source and participant and was provided uncurated.

From V the trimming removes 4 bases and from J it removes 10 bases, while the gene matches leave 1 base of the junction unaccounted for. Spanning cysteine to phenylalanine, the CDR3 consists of 11 amino acids. Just the 33-base CDR3 DNA is kept, in frame starting at base 1. Based on the germline V gene (reference sequence), the CDR1 and CDR2 sequences are LGHDT and YNNKEL. TCRbeta CDR3 regions were amplified from genomic DNA using the immunoSEQ Assay, a bias-controlled multiplex PCR. Per the original workflow: The number of nucleated cells in each sample was estimated by amplification of reference gene primers within the assay. Sequence reads were collapsed and filtered to measure the absolute abundance of every unique TCRbeta CDR3 rearrangement. For each sample, productive Simpson clonality was calculated as the square root of Simpson's diversity index over productive rearrangements. The clones in this table, taken by TCRdb from immuneACCESS, are in-frame only. Not every clone is retained; where verified, under half of the shortfall comes from an unresolved V gene, and the cause of the rest is unknown. V and J calls plus clone size are reproduced from that table; the DNA served to infer D and trimming. This sample lists over 450,000 clones; about 88% were detected once. Around 7.8% of the sample belongs to the ten largest clones.

The table lists this clone with a few counts. Its cognate antigen has yet to be identified. The record has no base qualities; no much larger clone is one base away. One collaborating source in Seattle enrolled patients while the patients were actively infected and followed the patients over time throughout the course of disease. The collaborating institutions used their own protocols to collect whole blood in K2EDTA tubes. For TCRbeta analysis, collaborator samples were shipped as frozen whole blood, as isolated PBMCs, or as DNA extracted from either sample type. Sequencing used peripheral blood. This receptor was obtained from a woman aged 45 to 65 with COVID-19, enrolled during active disease. The rearranged segments are TRBV3-1 (or the pseudogene TRBV3-2) and TRBJ1-1; 9 junctional bases match TRBD1. Read as DNA, the sequence is TGTGCCAGCAGCCCGGGACAGGGAGCTTTCTTT. Its product reads: CASSPGQGAFF.